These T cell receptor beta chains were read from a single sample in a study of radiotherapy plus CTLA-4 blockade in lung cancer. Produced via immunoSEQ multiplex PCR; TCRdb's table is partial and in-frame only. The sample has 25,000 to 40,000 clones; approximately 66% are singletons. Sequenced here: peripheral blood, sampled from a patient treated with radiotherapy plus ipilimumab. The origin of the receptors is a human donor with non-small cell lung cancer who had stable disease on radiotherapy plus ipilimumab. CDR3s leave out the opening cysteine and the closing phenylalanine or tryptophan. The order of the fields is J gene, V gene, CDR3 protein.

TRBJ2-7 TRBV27 ASSATTSGWEY
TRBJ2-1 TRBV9 ASSVGPAGNEQF
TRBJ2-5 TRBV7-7 ASSLRTYSRKSQETQY
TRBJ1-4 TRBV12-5 ASGLSGRRGEKLF
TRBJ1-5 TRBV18 ASSPGLSNQPQH
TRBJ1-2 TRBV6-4 ASSEATSTNYGYT
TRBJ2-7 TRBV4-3 ASSQDRVGETTSYEQY
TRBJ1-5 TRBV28 ASSLSARGPNQPQH
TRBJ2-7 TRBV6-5 ASSYSMSGGGEQY
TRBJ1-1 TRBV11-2 ASAQVNTEAF
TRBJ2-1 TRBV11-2 ASSLVGTSGLEGQF
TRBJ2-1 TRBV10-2 ASSPGSGSSYNEQF
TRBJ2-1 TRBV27 ASSLSTGLAGGSSYNEQF
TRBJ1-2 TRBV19 ASSPRTGLNYGYT
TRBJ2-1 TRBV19 ASSRRTAADEQF
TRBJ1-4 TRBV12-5 ASGLVTANEKLF
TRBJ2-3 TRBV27 ASSRTGLTSTDTQY
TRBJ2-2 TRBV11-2 ASSPKTGLTGELF
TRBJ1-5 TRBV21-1 ASSKAGNQPQH
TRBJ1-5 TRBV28 ASSQRQGAGQPQH
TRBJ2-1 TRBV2 ASLNHIYNEQF
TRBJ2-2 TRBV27 ASSVSAMRELF
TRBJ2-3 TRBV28 ASSSRMTDTQY
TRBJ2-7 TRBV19 ASSIATQNGEQY
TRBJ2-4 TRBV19 ASSISWDIQY
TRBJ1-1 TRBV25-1 ASRGGDWNTEAF
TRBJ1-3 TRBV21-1 ASSKEGGNPAGNTIY
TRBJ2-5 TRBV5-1 ASSLMASGIRQETQY